This TCR beta chain was retrieved from a study of monozygotic twins with inflammatory bowel disease. A note on this clonotype: The antigen is not known.

TCRdb re-analyzed the 5' RACE reads; it lists each CDR3 protein once, without DNA. The ten most abundant clones cover 5.6% of a sample with fewer than 400,000 distinct CDR3 sequences. The study's findings and limits: IBD-affected twins scored below their healthy co-twins in TCRbeta diversity (inverse Simpson).

The CDR3 covers 15 residues. Germline CDR1 KGHDR, CDR2 SFDVKD. This clonotype was sampled from a human donor with ulcerative colitis or Crohn's disease, or a healthy co-twin of an affected twin (not recorded which). The chain is built from TRBV24-1 and TRBJ2-7; absent DNA, TCRdb's TRBD1 call cannot be checked. The sample was blood. The CDR3: CATSDPGTGENEQYF.